The 32 T cell receptor beta chains given below trace back to one sample, sequenced in a study of cytomegalovirus exposure and HLA in healthy donors. Primers included in the PCR were 60 Vbeta and 13 Jbeta primers. Clones were sequenced by immunoSEQ multiplex PCR, and TCRdb holds only the in-frame ones, with some missing. The sample contains about 160,000 clones, approximately 84% of which appear only once. The sequenced sample consisted of PBMCs. The origin of the receptors is a woman aged 45 to 65 in good health and CMV-seropositive.

The genes are TRBV10-3 and TRBJ2-1, with D possibly TRBD2 on 6 matching bases. The CDR3 contains 12 residues. Per the germline V gene, CDR1 is ENHRY and CDR2 is SYGVKD. The CDR3: CPRRVSYNEQFF. CDR3 nucleotide sequence: TGTCCCAGGAGGGTCTCCTACAATGAGCAGTTCTTC.

The J gene is TRBJ2-1, the V gene TRBV11-2; the match to TRBD1 covers 7 bases. Germline lookup yields CDR1 SGHAT and CDR2 FQNNGV. The CDR3 spans 15 residues. V was pared by 2 bases and J by 7 bases, with 8 bases of the junction left unmatched. In DNA, the CDR3 is TGTGCCAGCAGCTTAACAGGGGTTGATAGAAATGAGCAGTTCTTC. Translation: CASSLTGVDRNEQFF.

This chain uses TRBV5-1 with TRBJ2-7, with D hard to call. Germline CDR1 reads SGHRS; CDR2 reads YFSETQ. The V and J ends lost 6 bases and 7 bases respectively, with 17 bases between them. The CDR3 spans 13 residues. CDR3 DNA: TGCGCCAGCACTTACGCGCTGGCGGAGGAGCAGTACTTC. This codes for CASTYALAEEQYF. The whole variable domain, remainder taken from reference TRBV5-1 and TRBJ2-7, is KAGVTQTPRYLIKTRGQQVTLSCSPISGHRSVSWYQQTPGQGLQFLFEYFSETQRNKGNFPGRFSGRQFSNSRSEMNVSTLELGDSALYLCASTYALAEEQYFGPGTRLTVT.

The J gene is TRBJ2-2, the V gene TRBV21-1; TRBD1, the D gene given by the table, was not confirmed from the DNA. TRBV21-1 is an annotated pseudogene. The CDR3 spans 15 residues. Here the CDR3 DNA reads TGTGCCAGCCGCGCAGGGGGCGCTAGAAACGGGGAGCTGTTTTTT. It specifies CASRAGGARNGELFF.

This clone was observed a few times. The rearrangement links TRBV18 to TRBJ1-4, with TRBD1 matching 7 bases. CDR3 length: 14 residues. After removal of 1 base from V and 8 bases from J, the junction contained 4 bases not matched to a gene. Germline assignment: CDR1 KGHSH and CDR2 LQKENI. The CDR3 here is CASSPQGAEEKLFF. For the CDR3, the DNA is TGTGCCAGCTCACCACAGGGGGCAGAGGAAAAACTGTTTTTT.

The rearrangement links TRBV9 to TRBJ1-1; 9 bases fit TRBD1. With 4 bases clipped from V and 5 bases from J, the junction kept 6 bases outside the gene matches. Germline V gene sequence: CDR1 SGDLS, CDR2 YYNGEE. This CDR3 comprises 14 residues. The chain's CDR3 is CASSPRQGETEAFF. In nucleotides, the CDR3 is TGTGCCAGCAGCCCCCGACAGGGGGAGACTGAAGCTTTCTTT.

V and J are TRBV9 and TRBJ2-5, with a weak D call TRBD2 (6 bases). Germline CDR1 and CDR2: SGDLS and YYNGEE. The V end lost 3 bases, the J end lost 5 bases, and 17 bases lay between the germline ends. The CDR3 length is 15 residues. The CDR3 bases are TGTGCCAGCAGCGGGAGGGGCGTATTGTCGGAGACCCAGTACTTC. Residues: CASSGRGVLSETQYF.

V gene TRBV7-2 combines with J gene TRBJ2-2, with 7 bases identical to TRBD2. The germline V gene encodes CDR1 SGHTA and CDR2 FQGNSA. Unmatched junction bases numbered 3, after V lost 1 base and J lost 1 base. The length of the CDR3 is 16 residues. The CDR3 nucleotides are TGTGCCAGCAGCTTAGGATCTAGCGGGAACACCGGGGAGCTGTTTTTT. It codes for CASSLGSSGNTGELFF. Variable domain in full (rest from reference TRBV7-2 and TRBJ2-2): GAGVSQSPSNKVTEKGKDVELRCDPISGHTALYWYRQSLGQGLEFLIYFQGNSAPDKSGLPSDRFSAERTGGSVSTLTIQRTQQEDSAVYLCASSLGSSGNTGELFFGEGSRLTVL.

With respect to this clone: The missing conserved phenylalanine or tryptophan at the end of this CDR3 makes a read error likely. This chain connects TRBV4-2 to TRBJ1-2, with 7 positions matching TRBD1. There are 16 residues in the CDR3. Germline V gene sequence: CDR1 LGHNA, CDR2 YNFKEQ. V was clipped by 0 bases and J by 6 bases; unmatched bases: 10. CDR3 loop: CASSQDSIRGRNGYTL. The DNA for the CDR3 is TGTGCCAGCAGCCAAGATAGTATTAGGGGGCGGAATGGCTACACCCTC.

Notes on this clone: The germline gene is not matched at one end of the junction; a read error may be the cause. This chain connects TRBV10-3 to TRBJ2-1; 8 nucleotides match TRBD1. Germline V gene lookup returns CDR1 ENHRY and CDR2 SYGVKD. The CDR3 is 16 amino acids. The CDR3, as DNA: TGTGCCATCAATGAGTTGGACAGGGATGGGGGCAATGAGCAGTTCTTC. Its translation is CAINELDRDGGNEQFF.

The chain joins TRBV30 to TRBJ1-4, with D hard to call. CDR1 GTSNPN and CDR2 SVGIG come from the germline V gene (reference sequence). This CDR3 is 13 amino acids long. V was cut by 2 bases and J by 8 bases, with 12 bases left in between. CDR3 region: CAWSIGGYEKLFF. DNA of the CDR3: TGTGCCTGGAGTATTGGCGGGTACGAAAAACTGTTTTTT.

This clone showed up just a few times. The V and J genes are TRBV28 and TRBJ2-7; no clear D. Germline CDR1 is MDHEN and CDR2 is SYDVKM. The CDR3 is 12 residues long. CDR3 sequence (DNA): TGTTCCAACAAGTGGGCCGGCTACGAGCAGTACTTC. Protein product: CSNKWAGYEQYF.

The rearrangement uses TRBV18 and TRBJ1-5; TRBD1 might be the D (6 bases). The V and J ends lost 5 bases and 3 bases respectively, with 8 bases between them. This CDR3 contains 13 residues. The germline CDR1 and CDR2 sequences are KGHSH and LQKENI. In DNA, the CDR3 is TGTGCCAGCTCAGCAGGGGCCAATCAGCCCCAGCATTTT. This gives the protein CASSAGANQPQHF.

The chain recombines TRBV11-2 with TRBJ1-1; no clear D gene. CDR1 is SGHAT, CDR2 FQNNGV, per germline. The CDR3 is 13 amino acids. V lost 5 bases to trimming and J lost 3 bases, with 10 bases between them. CDR3 sequence reads: CASSPGFDTEAFF. The CDR3 bases are TGTGCCAGCAGCCCGGGTTTTGACACTGAAGCTTTCTTT. The full variable domain, its missing parts supplied by reference TRBV11-2 and TRBJ1-1, is EAGVAQSPRYKIIEKRQSVAFWCNPISGHATLYWYQQILGQGPKLLIQFQNNGVVDDSQLPKDRFSAERLKGVDSTLKIQPAKLEDSAVYLCASSPGFDTEAFFGQGTRLTVV.

This chain uses TRBV5-4 with TRBJ2-3, with 8 bases aligning to TRBD2. The junction had 11 bases not matched to a gene; V was cut back by 3 bases and J by 2 bases. The germline V gene encodes CDR1 SGHNT and CDR2 YYREEE (reference sequence). CDR3 size: 17 residues. CDR3 sequence reads: CASSSQAGAVITDTQYF. CDR3 DNA: TGTGCCAGCAGCTCACAAGCGGGGGCCGTGATCACAGATACGCAGTATTTT.

The chain links TRBV27 to TRBJ2-3; D call uncertain. V was cut by 7 bases and J by 4 bases, with 12 bases left in between. Germline CDR1 and CDR2: MNHEY and SMNVEV (reference sequence). This CDR3 is 13 amino acids long. The CDR3 loop reads CASNLIRSDTQYF. CDR3 bases: TGTGCCAGCAACTTGATACGATCAGATACGCAGTATTTT.

J is TRBJ2-2 and V is TRBV6-1, with D tentatively TRBD1 (5 bases). Germline CDR1 and CDR2: MNHNS and SASEGT. The CDR3 loop spans 14 amino acids. The V and J ends lost 5 bases and 3 bases respectively, with 10 bases between them. This CDR3 is CASSPIRDTGELFF. The CDR3 coding sequence is TGTGCCAGCAGTCCCATCAGGGACACCGGGGAGCTGTTTTTT.

This sequence joins TRBV12-5 and TRBJ2-5; D possibly corresponds to TRBD2 (6 bases). V lost 9 bases, J lost 7 bases, and 15 bases lay in between. The CDR3 contains 12 residues. The V gene's germline CDR1 is LGHNT and CDR2 FRNRAP. CDR3 sequence reads: CASGSTGGTQYF. The CDR3 bases are TGTGCTAGCGGGAGCACCGGGGGGACCCAGTACTTC.

The DNA for the CDR3 is TGTGCCAGCTCACAAGGACAGGGCCCCACCTTC. This translates into CASSQGQGPTF. The chain recombines TRBV18 with TRBJ1-2; 8 positions match TRBD1. Trimming took 4 bases from V and 13 from J; bases not matched to a gene: 5. Germline assignment: CDR1 KGHSH and CDR2 LQKENI. The CDR3 sequence is 11 residues long.

The chain carries TRBV29-1 and TRBJ2-3; the match to TRBD2 covers 10 bases. This CDR3 region has 16 residues. V was clipped by 0 bases and J by 4 bases; unmatched bases: 7. From germline, CDR1 is SQVTM and CDR2 ANQGSEA. CDR3 bases: TGCAGCGTTGAAGATCGGCTAGCGGGAGTTGCAGATACGCAGTATTTT. It specifies CSVEDRLAGVADTQYF.

The chain joins TRBV29-1 to TRBJ2-1; TRBD2 matches at 8 bases. The CDR3 length is 14 residues. V lost 2 bases and J lost 5; bases outside the gene matches: 5. From germline, CDR1 is SQVTM and CDR2 ANQGSEA. Written as DNA, the CDR3 is TGCAGCGTTGAATCTAGCGGGTGGAACAATGAGCAGTTCTTC. Amino acids: CSVESSGWNNEQFF.

This sequence joins TRBV29-1 and TRBJ2-1, with 9 bases lining up with TRBD2. This CDR3 spans 13 amino acids. V lost 6 bases and J lost 8; bases outside the gene matches: 8. Germline CDR1 is SQVTM and CDR2 is ANQGSEA. Here the CDR3 DNA reads TGCAGCGTCGGGACTAGCTCCTGGGATGAGCAGTTCTTC. Its translation: CSVGTSSWDEQFF.

The chain joins TRBV19 to TRBJ2-1; 9 bases line up with TRBD2. The germline gives CDR1 LNHDA, CDR2 SQIVND (reference sequence). The J segment lost 1 base and the V segment lost 3 bases, leaving 7 bases of the junction unmatched. This CDR3 comprises 17 residues. The CDR3 loop is CASSIIGTSLSYNEQFF. The CDR3 nucleotides read TGTGCCAGTAGTATTATTGGGACTAGCCTTTCCTACAATGAGCAGTTCTTC.

The rearrangement uses TRBV5-1 and TRBJ1-1; D might be TRBD1 (5 bases). The ends were cut back, 0 bases at V and 0 bases at J, with 6 bases in the middle. The CDR3 consists of 14 residues. The germline gives CDR1 SGHRS, CDR2 YFSETQ. CDR3 DNA sequence: TGCGCCAGCAGCTTGGACAGGATGAACACTGAAGCTTTCTTT. It is translated as CASSLDRMNTEAFF.

This clone was counted only a few times. This sequence joins TRBV7-2 and TRBJ2-3; possible D gene TRBD2, 6 bases. The CDR3 covers 15 residues. With 4 bases removed from V and 1 base from J, the gap between germline ends came to 12 bases. CDR1 and CDR2 (germline): SGHTA, FQGNSA. CDR3: CASSWGGEGTDTQYF. CDR3 nucleotide sequence: TGTGCCAGCAGCTGGGGCGGGGAGGGCACAGATACGCAGTATTTT.

The chain joins TRBV15 to TRBJ2-5; 8 nucleotides align to TRBD2. The CDR3 has 14 amino acids. The V segment lost 3 bases and the J segment 5 bases; nucleotides outside the gene matches: 5. CDR1 is LNHNV and CDR2 is YYDKDF in the germline V gene (reference sequence). The CDR3 loop is CATSRAGGGETQYF. The DNA of the CDR3 is TGTGCCACCAGCAGGGCGGGGGGCGGGGAGACCCAGTACTTC.

V gene TRBV7-6 combines with J gene TRBJ2-3; 12 bases are a match to TRBD2. The CDR3 runs 16 residues. Germline CDR1 and CDR2: SGHVS and FNYEAQ. V gave up 0 bases and J gave up 6 bases; unmatched junction bases: 4. CDR3 in amino acids: CASSLAGLAGRDTQYF. Here the CDR3 DNA reads TGTGCCAGCAGCTTAGCGGGACTAGCGGGTAGGGATACGCAGTATTTT.

The V and J genes are TRBV7-2 and TRBJ2-7, with a possible D match to TRBD1 (5 bases). This CDR3 has 15 amino acids. V dropped 4 bases and J dropped 0 bases, with 13 bases sitting between them. Germline CDR1 is SGHTA and CDR2 is FQGNSA. CDR3 nucleotide sequence: TGTGCCAGCAGCTCTCAGGGAATCCCCTCCTACGAGCAGTACTTC. This gives the protein CASSSQGIPSYEQYF.

In this sample, this clone turned up once. CDR3: CASSLAGLAGGYSYNEQFF. CDR3 bases: TGTGCCAGCAGCTTAGCCGGACTAGCGGGAGGATACTCCTACAATGAGCAGTTCTTC. The V call is TRBV7-9, the J call TRBJ2-1, with TRBD2 matching 14 bases. CDR3 length: 19 residues. Germline CDR1 SEHNR, CDR2 FQNEAQ (reference sequence). Germline trimming cut 0 bases from V and 0 bases from J; bases unmatched to any gene: 4.

Note on this clone: A junction end diverges from the germline sequence, so it may reflect a read error. The chain employs TRBV7-9 and TRBJ2-7; 7 nucleotides line up with TRBD1. Germline V gene data show CDR1 as SEHNR and CDR2 as FQNEAQ (reference sequence). The CDR3 is 15 amino acids. CDR3 DNA: TGTTCCAGCAGCTTAGGATCAGGGGGAGCATACGAGCAGTACTTC. Its translation is CSSSLGSGGAYEQYF.

CDR3 loop: CASAFYGQHNEQFF. CDR3 bases: TGTGCCAGTGCCTTTTACGGACAACACAATGAGCAGTTCTTC. V and J are TRBV19 and TRBJ2-1, with D maybe TRBD1 (5 bases). This CDR3 has 14 residues. CDR1 LNHDA and CDR2 SQIVND come from the germline V gene (reference sequence). V lost 8 bases, J lost 5 bases, and 16 bases lay in between.

This chain's CDR3 is CASSRNEISRDLEGNTIYF. In DNA, the CDR3 is TGTGCCAGCAGCCGTAACGAAATTAGCCGAGACCTTGAGGGAAACACCATATATTTT. The chain joins TRBV7-8 to TRBJ1-3, with unresolved D. CDR1 is SGHVS, CDR2 FQNEAQ, per germline. This CDR3 has 19 amino acids. Trimming left V 5 bases short and J 4 bases short, with 27 bases between.